This T cell receptor beta chain emerged from a study of beta chain features in type 1 diabetes. With respect to this clone: Its antigen is not identified.

Study-level findings and limits: There was a moderate but significant shortening of TCRB CDR3s in all four CD4+ subsets of Type 1 diabetes patients. Although PCR might favor shorter templates, it would do so equally in patients and controls. Within the patient group, naive, central memory and Treg TCRB repertoires appeared more similar to each other than within healthy donors.

Sorted CD4+ subsets: naive, central memory, regulatory, stem cell-like memory (CD45RO/CCR7/CD25/CD127/CD95/CD27 panel). CDR3 length: 16 residues. Germline CDR1 LGHNT, CDR2 FRNRAP. V lost 4 bases to trimming and J lost 5 bases, with 20 bases between them. Every isolated RNA sample was fully reverse transcribed, so sequencing captured expressed TCRB transcripts. Profiled with immunoSEQ multiplex PCR; TCRdb holds only in-frame clones, not every one. The table includes under 90,000 clones, approximately 32% detected once. Sequenced sample: stem cell memory CD4+ T cells from blood. The receptor was isolated from a woman aged 18-29 years in good health. This chain connects TRBV12-5 to TRBJ1-1, with D perhaps matching TRBD1 (6 bases). The CDR3 nucleotides are TGTGCTAGTGGTTCCTTTCTGGCAGGGGCAAAGACTGAAGCTTTCTTT. Protein product: CASGSFLAGAKTEAFF.